These 23 T cell receptor beta chains were all obtained from the same sample, sequenced in a study of CD8 T cells in ankylosing spondylitis. One entry per CDR3 protein, called by TCRdb with MiXCR from the 5' RACE reads. The sample lists some 290,000 distinct CDR3 sequences, 20% occurring once. Sequencing was carried out using blood, either unsorted or a sorted T cell fraction (not recorded which). All receptors derive from a male donor with ankylosing spondylitis or in good health (not recorded which).

This clonotype has just a few counts. This chain links TRBV28 with TRBJ2-3; D is possibly TRBD1 or TRBD2 (5 bases each). V gave up 8 bases and J gave up 4 bases, with 25 bases separating them. The CDR3 extends over 17 amino acids. Germline lookup yields CDR1 MDHEN and CDR2 SYDVKM. The CDR3: CASHSTGPGIGSDTQYF. CDR3 DNA: TGTGCCAGCCATAGTACGGGGCCGGGGATTGGCTCAGATACGCAGTATTTT.

The rearrangement uses TRBV11-2 and TRBJ1-2; 11 bases line up with TRBD1. The CDR3 contains 16 residues. Germline-derived CDR1 and CDR2 are SGHAT and FQNNGV. V lost 4 bases to trimming and J lost 2 bases; unmatched junction nucleotides: 6. The CDR3 sequence is CASSSGQGGVNYGYTF. The CDR3 DNA follows: TGTGCCAGCAGCTCGGGACAGGGGGGGGTGAACTATGGCTACACCTTC.

The chain joins TRBV29-1 to TRBJ2-1; D remains ambiguous. Germline lookup yields CDR1 SQVTM and CDR2 ANQGSEA. V dropped 0 bases and J dropped 9 bases, with 12 bases sitting between them. This CDR3 region has 13 residues. CDR3 bases: TGCAGCGTTGAAGACCCCCGGAGCAGTGAGCAGTTCTTC. It translates to CSVEDPRSSEQFF.

The gene calls are TRBV11-3 and TRBJ2-1, with 9 bases matching TRBD2. This CDR3 region has 16 residues. Germline lookup yields CDR1 SGHNT and CDR2 YENEEA. J was trimmed by 3 bases and V by 1 base; bases with no gene match: 4. CDR3 region: CASSLAATSGYNEQFF. The DNA of the CDR3 is TGTGCCAGCAGCTTAGCCGCGACTAGCGGCTACAATGAGCAGTTCTTC.

This clonotype showed up just a few times. The chain uses TRBV5-1 and TRBJ1-2; weak D call: TRBD1 (5 bases). CDR1 is SGHRS and CDR2 is YFSETQ in the germline V gene. The CDR3 sequence is 15 residues long. Between the trimmed V and J ends, which lost 4 bases and 4 bases, there was a span of 17 bases. Written as DNA, the CDR3 is TGCGCCAGCAGCCCTAACCCTTGGGACCCCTATGGCTACACCTTC. It is translated as CASSPNPWDPYGYTF.

This clonotype was detected many times. The CDR3 bases are TGTGCCAGCAGCTTAAAATTCAGGGAAGTGAACACTGAAGCTTTCTTT. Protein product: CASSLKFREVNTEAFF. J is TRBJ1-1 and V is TRBV7-3, with D possibly matching TRBD1 (5 bases). CDR3 length equals 16 residues. Germline CDR1 is SGHTA and CDR2 is FQGTGA. The germline V and J ends were trimmed by 1 base and 0 bases, with 12 bases remaining between them. Based on the CDR3 plus reference TRBV7-3 and TRBJ1-1, the full variable domain is GAGVSQTPSNKVTEKGKYVELRCDPISGHTALYWYRQSLGQGPEFLIYFQGTGAADDSGLPNDRFFAVRPEGSVSTLKIQRTERGDSAVYLCASSLKFREVNTEAFFGQGTRLTVV.

Only a few counts were recorded for this clonotype. The chain employs TRBV5-1 and TRBJ1-1; tentatively, D is TRBD1 (5 bases). Trimming cost V 0 bases and J 3 bases, with 18 bases left between them. Germline values: CDR1 SGHRS, CDR2 YFSETQ. The CDR3 consists of 17 residues. CDR3 residues: CASSLVGRARGDTEAFF. CDR3 nucleotides: TGCGCCAGCAGCTTGGTAGGCAGGGCGCGGGGCGACACTGAAGCTTTCTTT. The full variable domain, rest sourced from reference TRBV5-1 and TRBJ1-1, is KAGVTQTPRYLIKTRGQQVTLSCSPISGHRSVSWYQQTPGQGLQFLFEYFSETQRNKGNFPGRFSGRQFSNSRSEMNVSTLELGDSALYLCASSLVGRARGDTEAFFGQGTRLTVV.

This clonotype was observed a handful of times. V usage is TRBV10-3 and J usage is TRBJ2-1; either TRBD1 or TRBD2 may fit D (7 bases each). V was shortened by 3 bases and J by 5 bases, with 11 bases between the two germline ends. Germline V gives CDR1 ENHRY, CDR2 SYGVKD. The CDR3 runs 14 residues. CDR3: CAISDRGGHNEQFF. For the CDR3, the DNA is TGTGCCATCAGTGACAGGGGGGGACACAATGAGCAGTTCTTC.

The chain has TRBV20-1 and TRBJ2-3, with 7 bases aligning to TRBD2. Germline loops: CDR1 DFQATT, CDR2 SNEGSKA (reference sequence). CDR3 length: 14 residues. The V and J ends lost 0 bases and 5 bases, in that order; junction bases with no gene match: 5. The CDR3 protein is CSARDGRERDTQYF. The CDR3 DNA reads as TGCAGTGCTAGAGATGGGCGGGAGAGAGATACGCAGTATTTT.

The chain couples TRBV11-2 to TRBJ2-5; D is ambiguous. Germline V gives CDR1 SGHAT, CDR2 FQNNGV. V was pared by 2 bases and J by 5 bases, with 9 bases between. The length of the CDR3 is 13 residues. Written as DNA, the CDR3 is TGTGCCAGCAGCTTATTACGGGCGGAGACCCAGTACTTC. It encodes CASSLLRAETQYF.

The V call is TRBV7-2, the J call TRBJ2-3; a weak D match, TRBD2 (7 bases). This CDR3 has 14 amino acids. V lost 5 bases and J lost 6, with 15 bases in between. The germline gives CDR1 SGHTA, CDR2 FQGNSA. This CDR3 reads CASSQAGATDTQYF. The CDR3 DNA is TGTGCCAGCAGCCAGGCGGGGGCGACGGATACGCAGTATTTT.

This clonotype was seen a few times. CDR3 DNA: TGCAGTGCTAGTGGGCTAGCGGGAGCGGTCTACGAGCAGTACGTC. Its protein product is CSASGLAGAVYEQYV. This chain links TRBV20-1 with TRBJ2-7; 10 bases map to TRBD2. Germline CDR1 is DFQATT and CDR2 is SNEGSKA (reference sequence). Trimming took 3 bases from V and 3 from J; bases not matched to a gene: 8. The length of the CDR3 is 15 residues.

Many counts were recorded for this clonotype. The rearrangement joins TRBV12-3 or TRBV12-4 to TRBJ2-7, with D possibly being TRBD2 (6 bases). The CDR3 is 12 residues long. Trimming removed 2 bases from V and 6 bases from J, with 8 bases in between. The DNA of the CDR3 is TGTGCCAGCAGTTTATCCGGGGGCGAGCAGTACGTC. Protein: CASSLSGGEQYV.

This chain joins TRBV5-1 and TRBJ1-4, with D unclear. The length of the CDR3 is 13 residues. Per the germline V gene, CDR1 is SGHRS and CDR2 is YFSETQ. The V and J ends lost 0 bases and 10 bases respectively, with 10 bases between them. For the CDR3, the DNA is TGCGCCAGCAGCTTGGAGCCGGAGGTAAAACTGTTTTTT. Translated, it gives CASSLEPEVKLFF.

The table lists this clonotype with a few counts. V and J are TRBV6-1 and TRBJ1-5; no clear D. V lost 4 bases to trimming and J lost 0 bases, with 7 bases between them. The CDR3 has 14 residues. CDR1 and CDR2 from the germline V gene are MNHNS and SASEGT. CDR3 DNA sequence: TGTGCCAGCAGTGGAACTGGTAGCAATCAGCCCCAGCATTTT. As protein: CASSGTGSNQPQHF.

This clonotype was observed a few times. The V and J genes are TRBV20-1 and TRBJ2-3; D is unclear. The CDR3 runs 12 residues. CDR1 DFQATT and CDR2 SNEGSKA come from the germline V gene (reference sequence). The ends were cut back, 5 bases at V and 0 bases at J, with 6 bases in the middle. In DNA form, the CDR3 reads TGCAGTGCTCTCAAGAGCACAGATACGCAGTATTTT. Its translation is CSALKSTDTQYF.

There are a few counts of this clonotype. V and J are TRBV11-2 and TRBJ2-2, with a weak D call TRBD2 (5 bases). The CDR3 totals 17 residues. Trimming took 5 bases from V and 2 from J, leaving 18 bases between them. The germline gives CDR1 SGHAT, CDR2 FQNNGV. CDR3 region: CASSHLSPRGNTGELFF. CDR3 coding DNA: TGTGCCAGCAGCCATCTATCCCCTCGGGGTAACACCGGGGAGCTGTTTTTT.

This clonotype was counted at least ten times. The chain joins TRBV10-3 to TRBJ1-5; D perhaps matches TRBD1 (6 bases). Trimming removed 10 bases from V and 4 bases from J, with 17 bases in between. Germline lookup yields CDR1 ENHRY and CDR2 SYGVKD. The CDR3 has 14 residues. This chain's CDR3 is CATASRGINQPQHF. The CDR3 DNA reads TGTGCCACAGCAAGCAGGGGAATTAATCAGCCCCAGCATTTT.

There are a few counts of this clonotype. The V call is TRBV19, the J call TRBJ1-5; tentative D call: TRBD1 (5 bases). The germline V gene has CDR1 LNHDA and CDR2 SQIVND (reference sequence). This CDR3 spans 11 amino acids. V gave up 10 bases and J gave up 11 bases, with 15 bases separating them. The CDR3 bases are TGTGCCACCACCGAGGAGGGGTCCCAGCATTTT. It is translated as CATTEEGSQHF.

V and J are TRBV11-2 and TRBJ2-2, with D unresolved. CDR3 length equals 14 residues. Germline assignment: CDR1 SGHAT and CDR2 FQNNGV. V gave up 0 bases and J gave up 8 bases, with 10 bases separating them. CDR3 coding DNA: TGTGCCAGCAGCTTAGAAGTATTGGAGGGGGAGCTGTTTTTT. Its protein is CASSLEVLEGELFF.

The V and J genes are TRBV7-9 and TRBJ1-4, with D maybe TRBD1 (5 bases). Trimming took 1 base from V and 11 from J, leaving 17 bases between them. The germline V gene has CDR1 SEHNR and CDR2 FQNEAQ (reference sequence). The CDR3 runs to 15 residues. This CDR3 is CASSLESGSFGKLFF. Here the CDR3 DNA reads TGTGCCAGCAGCTTAGAGTCAGGGAGTTTCGGGAAACTGTTTTTT.

The chain recombines TRBV6-1 with TRBJ2-7; 11 bases align to TRBD2. The germline CDR1 and CDR2 sequences are MNHNS and SASEGT. The trim removed 3 bases at V and 3 bases at J, leaving 4 bases unmatched. The CDR3 runs 15 residues. For the CDR3, the DNA is TGTGCCAGCAGTGACCCGGGACTAGCGGTCTACGAGCAGTACGTC. This sequence encodes CASSDPGLAVYEQYV.

The chain combines TRBV6-2 or TRBV6-3 with TRBJ2-7; D not certain. The germline gives CDR1 MNHEY, CDR2 SVGEGT. The CDR3 is 14 residues long. Trimming removed 2 bases at V and 4 bases at J, with 12 bases between. The CDR3 loop reads CASSYSSRRYEQYV. The CDR3 DNA reads TGTGCCAGCAGTTACAGCTCTCGACGATACGAGCAGTACGTC.